These 22 T cell receptor beta chains originate from one sample sequenced in a study of blood T cell repertoires in COVID-19. Measured with immunoSEQ multiplex PCR; TCRdb has only the in-frame clones, and not every one. The table lists a few hundred thousand clones, 89% of them singletons. The sequenced material came from peripheral blood. These receptors were taken from a middle-aged man with acute or convalescent COVID-19.

V gene TRBV18 combines with J gene TRBJ2-1; D is ambiguous. This CDR3 has 15 amino acids. CDR1 KGHSH and CDR2 LQKENI come from the germline V gene. Between the trimmed V and J ends, which lost 3 bases and 4 bases, there was a span of 13 bases. This CDR3 reads CASSPSTPIYNEQFF. As DNA, the CDR3 is TGTGCCAGCTCACCTAGCACACCGATTTACAATGAGCAGTTCTTC.

The CDR3 loop is CASSFHREQPQHF. As DNA, the CDR3 is TGTGCCAGCAGTTTCCACAGGGAACAGCCCCAGCATTTT. J is TRBJ1-5 and V is TRBV12-3 or TRBV12-4; D may be TRBD1 (6 bases). V lost 3 bases and J 7 bases, leaving 10 bases between the germline ends. This CDR3 comprises 13 residues.

The chain employs TRBV24-1 and TRBJ2-2, with 8 positions matching TRBD1. The V gene end was trimmed by 3 bases and the J gene end by 4 bases; junction bases not matched to a gene: 9. The CDR3 totals 17 residues. Germline loops: CDR1 KGHDR, CDR2 SFDVKD. CDR3 residues: CATSDPRTGLGTGELFF. The CDR3 bases are TGTGCCACCAGTGATCCCCGGACAGGGTTGGGCACCGGGGAGCTGTTTTTT.

This sequence joins TRBV19 and TRBJ1-5; 7 bases are shared with TRBD1. The germline CDR1 and CDR2 sequences are LNHDA and SQIVND (reference sequence). Trimming took 7 bases from V and 6 from J; bases not matched to a gene: 9. This CDR3 comprises 14 residues. CDR3 nucleotides: TGTGCCAGTACCATCCCCGCAGGGGGTCAGCCCCAGCATTTT. Translating gives CASTIPAGGQPQHF.

The V and J genes are TRBV29-1 and TRBJ2-7, with 12 bases fitting TRBD1. V trimming: 4 bases; J trimming: 6 bases; junction bases outside the gene matches: 7. Germline CDR1 SQVTM, CDR2 ANQGSEA. The CDR3 has 14 amino acids. The CDR3 loop is CSVALGTGGLEQYF. The DNA of the CDR3 is TGCAGCGTTGCCCTGGGGACAGGGGGCCTCGAGCAGTACTTC.

The V gene is TRBV7-9, the J gene TRBJ2-3; D may be TRBD2 (6 bases). The CDR3 covers 17 residues. The V and J ends lost 2 bases and 2 bases respectively, with 17 bases between them. Germline lookup yields CDR1 SEHNR and CDR2 FQNEAQ (reference sequence). The DNA for the CDR3 is TGTGCCAGCAGCTTAAGGGGACTTGCGGATTTCACAGATACGCAGTATTTT. Translation gives CASSLRGLADFTDTQYF. Full variable domain (rest looked up from reference TRBV7-9 and TRBJ2-3): DTGVSQNPRHKITKRGQNVTFRCDPISEHNRLYWYRQTLGQGPEFLTYFQNEAQLEKSRLLSDRFSAERPKGSFSTLEIQRTEQGDSAMYLCASSLRGLADFTDTQYFGPGTRLTVL.

The V and J genes are TRBV4-1 and TRBJ1-1; D not certain. Germline CDR1 and CDR2: MGHRA and YSYEKL. The V gene lost 1 base and the J gene lost 11 bases, with 17 bases spanning the gap. The CDR3 runs to 14 residues. For the CDR3, the DNA is TGCGCCAGCAGCCAAGTTAAATCCGGGTTCGGTGCTTTCTTT. This gives the protein CASSQVKSGFGAFF.

The chain uses TRBV7-9 and TRBJ2-3, with 8 bases fitting TRBD1. V dropped 3 bases and J dropped 4; count of bases not matched to a gene: 0. This CDR3 comprises 13 residues. Germline CDR1 and CDR2: SEHNR and FQNEAQ (reference sequence). CDR3 bases: TGTGCCAGCAGCTTGACAGGGGCAGATACGCAGTATTTT. Translation: CASSLTGADTQYF.

This clone has only a few counts. The J gene is TRBJ1-1, the V gene TRBV7-8; D perhaps matches TRBD1 (5 bases). The CDR3 sequence is 15 residues long. Trimming took off 2 bases at V and 1 base at J, with 11 bases between the two ends. Per germline, CDR1 SGHVS and CDR2 FQNEAQ. CDR3 in DNA: TGTGCCAGCAGCTTAAGCTCACAGGCGAACACTGAAGCTTTCTTT. It yields the protein CASSLSSQANTEAFF.

The chain links TRBV6-6 to TRBJ1-2; 7 bases fit TRBD1. The CDR3 runs to 14 residues. Germline assignment: CDR1 MNHNY and CDR2 SVGAGI (reference sequence). The trim removed 7 bases at V and 3 bases at J, leaving 8 bases unmatched. The CDR3 coding sequence is TGTGCCAGCACCGAGGGGGCGAGGTACTATGGCTACACCTTC. This encodes CASTEGARYYGYTF.

The V call is TRBV7-9, the J call TRBJ1-4; 7 bases match TRBD1. This CDR3 region has 15 residues. CDR1 and CDR2 from the germline V gene are SEHNR and FQNEAQ (reference sequence). V lost 5 bases, J lost 7 bases, and 10 bases stayed unmatched. CDR3 region: CASSEIGHRGEKLFF. The CDR3 nucleotides are TGTGCCAGCAGCGAGATAGGACACAGGGGTGAAAAACTGTTTTTT.

The chain has TRBV25-1 and TRBJ2-2, with 7 bases matching TRBD1. V lost 0 bases to trimming and J lost 0 bases; unmatched junction nucleotides: 7. The CDR3 covers 18 residues. CDR1 and CDR2 from the germline V gene are MGHDK and SYGVNS. In DNA, the CDR3 is TGTGCCAGCAGTGAATACATTGGGGACAGAGCGAACACCGGGGAGCTGTTTTTT. Residues: CASSEYIGDRANTGELFF.

The V gene is TRBV9, the J gene TRBJ1-1; 7 bases are a match to TRBD1. The CDR3 is made up of 13 amino acids. Germline CDR1 and CDR2: SGDLS and YYNGEE. V lost 3 bases to trimming and J lost 9 bases; unmatched junction nucleotides: 8. The CDR3 sequence: CASSADGTDKAFF. The CDR3 DNA reads as TGTGCCAGCAGCGCGGATGGGACAGATAAAGCTTTCTTT. Full variable domain (remainder filled in from reference TRBV9 and TRBJ1-1): DSGVTQTPKHLITATGQRVTLRCSPRSGDLSVYWYQQSLDQGLQFLIQYYNGEERAKGNILERFSAQQFPDLHSELNLSSLELGDSALYFCASSADGTDKAFFGQGTRLTVV.

V and J are TRBV20-1 and TRBJ1-2; no reliable D call. Germline V lookup: CDR1 DFQATT, CDR2 SNEGSKA (reference sequence). This CDR3 has 11 residues. V was pared by 6 bases and J by 8 bases, with 13 bases between. CDR3 sequence: CSAPEGWGYTF. In DNA form, the CDR3 reads TGCAGTGCCCCAGAGGGCTGGGGCTACACCTTC.

The gene calls are TRBV7-3 and TRBJ1-1, with 8 bases that match TRBD1. Germline V gene sequence: CDR1 SGHTA, CDR2 FQGTGA. J gave up 0 bases and V 5 bases, and 5 bases lay outside the gene matches. This CDR3 spans 15 amino acids. CDR3 in amino acids: CASSPSRGLNTEAFF. CDR3 sequence (DNA): TGTGCCAGCAGCCCCTCCAGGGGGCTGAACACTGAAGCTTTCTTT.

The genes are TRBV5-1 and TRBJ2-1; 12 bases agree with TRBD2. The germline V gene has CDR1 SGHRS and CDR2 YFSETQ. The CDR3 length is 16 residues. The J segment lost 6 bases and the V segment lost 4 bases, leaving 8 bases of the junction unmatched. The DNA for the CDR3 is TGCGCCAGCAGCCCAGGACTAGCGGGGCCTTCCAATGAGCAGTTCTTC. Translated: CASSPGLAGPSNEQFF.

The CDR3 DNA is TGTGCCAGCAGCCCAGGGACAGGGGGTGAGCAGTTCTTC. This gives the protein CASSPGTGGEQFF. The chain is built from TRBV7-3 and TRBJ2-1; TRBD1 matches 11 bases. This CDR3 region has 13 residues. CDR1 is SGHTA, CDR2 FQGTGA, per germline. Trimming took 5 bases from V and 9 from J; bases not matched to a gene: 3. Complete variable domain (other parts from reference TRBV7-3 and TRBJ2-1): GAGVSQTPSNKVTEKGKYVELRCDPISGHTALYWYRQSLGQGPEFLIYFQGTGAADDSGLPNDRFFAVRPEGSVSTLKIQRTERGDSAVYLCASSPGTGGEQFFGPGTRLTVL.

V gene TRBV11-2 combines with J gene TRBJ2-1, with D possibly being TRBD2 (6 bases). CDR1 is SGHAT, CDR2 FQNNGV, per germline. V dropped 1 base and J dropped 4 bases, with 14 bases sitting between them. The CDR3 length is 16 residues. The CDR3 nucleotides are TGTGCCAGCAGCTTAGGGGCTGGGGGGACGTACAATGAGCAGTTCTTC. It is translated as CASSLGAGGTYNEQFF.

The gene calls are TRBV24-1 and TRBJ2-1; 11 positions agree with TRBD1. The germline V gene has CDR1 KGHDR and CDR2 SFDVKD. Trimming took 3 bases from V and 8 from J; bases not matched to a gene: 5. The CDR3 loop spans 15 amino acids. The CDR3 sequence is CATSDPGTGGYEQFF. CDR3 in DNA: TGTGCCACCAGTGATCCCGGGACAGGGGGGTATGAGCAGTTCTTC.

The genes are TRBV30 and TRBJ1-2, with TRBD1 matching over 8 bases. The junction had 13 bases not matched to a gene; V was cut back by 8 bases and J by 8 bases. This CDR3 comprises 13 residues. Germline V gene lookup returns CDR1 GTSNPN and CDR2 SVGIG (reference sequence). The CDR3 reads CARSQGTGIGYTF. DNA for the CDR3: TGTGCCCGATCACAAGGGACAGGAATAGGCTACACCTTC. Full variable domain (remainder filled in from reference TRBV30 and TRBJ1-2): SQTIHQWPATLVQPVGSPLSLECTVEGTSNPNLYWYRQAAGRGLQLLFYSVGIGQISSEVPQNLSASRPQDRQFILSSKKLLLSDSGFYLCARSQGTGIGYTFGSGTRLTVV.

The chain uses TRBV5-1 and TRBJ2-7, with TRBD1 matching over 8 bases. Germline-derived CDR1 and CDR2 are SGHRS and YFSETQ. CDR3 size: 13 residues. After removal of 2 bases from V and 4 bases from J, the junction contained 2 bases not matched to a gene. In DNA form, the CDR3 reads TGCGCCAGCAGCTTTGACAGGGGATACGAGCAGTACTTC. It specifies CASSFDRGYEQYF.

This rearrangement joins TRBV4-2 to TRBJ1-1; TRBD1 matches at 7 bases. Germline V gene data show CDR1 as LGHNA and CDR2 as YNFKEQ. The CDR3 runs to 19 residues. The V gene end was trimmed by 0 bases and the J gene end by 1 base; junction bases not matched to a gene: 14. CDR3 region: CASSQDRLPPHRGNTEAFF. In DNA form, the CDR3 reads TGTGCCAGCAGCCAAGATCGATTGCCGCCCCACAGGGGGAACACTGAAGCTTTCTTT.